This TCR beta chain was captured in a study of T cells expressing NK-cell markers. The wider study: Within the sequenced cohort of eight donors, seven exhibited HCMV seropositivity and one was seronegative.

TCRdb processed the 5' RACE reads again and assigns one entry to each CDR3 protein, with no DNA. In total, the table holds 500,000 or so distinct CDR3 sequences. CDR1 and CDR2 (germline): ENHRY, SYGVKD. There are 14 residues in the CDR3. The source material was blood T cells: a sorted CD56 or NKG2C T cell subset, CD4+ or CD8+ T cells, or bulk PBMC T cells (not recorded which). The TCR originated in a man aged 18 to 30 in good health. The V gene is TRBV10-3, the J gene TRBJ2-1; TCRdb designates TRBD1, a call that cannot be tested without DNA. CDR3 region: CAIRPGDRFTGKFF.